This TCR beta chain was recorded in a study of cytomegalovirus exposure and HLA in healthy donors (dated by TCRdb to the late 2010s). Broadly, across the study: In an earlier analysis of 450 to 750 of the donors, 276 Gb of sequence data and about 110 million unique TCR beta sequences from about 190 million T cells were reported. Every discovery cohort repertoire had been produced on one sequencing platform. The aim of the study was to test whether cataloging public T cell receptors could identify signatures of past pathogen exposure. Of the 300 to 500 genotyped donors, more than 75% were placed in the genetic ancestry cluster associated with self-reported Caucasian donors. The study profiled the T cell repertoires of some 610 subjects by immunosequencing and related them to cytomegalovirus serostatus. In a later genetic analysis, genome-wide SNP genotypes for about 65% of the roughly 670 donors were used, and that subset was treated as a discovery cohort. An earlier analysis of 587 of the donors used high-throughput TCR beta sequencing to judge whether each TCR beta V gene segment behaved as functional or pseudogenic. To study patterns of TCR occurrence, a later analysis re-analyzed previously published TCR beta repertoires from around 660 donors and added high-resolution HLA genotyping. In the later analysis, no new phenotypic data were used to find candidate immune exposures; instead, reliance was placed on TCR beta sequences and their occurrence across donors. HLA typing covered class I and class II loci at four-digit resolution. The number of donors typed differed by locus, with 629-630 for A, B, C, DRB1 and DQB1, more than 500 for DQA1, 600 to 610 for DPA1, and approximately 470 for DPB1. To predict cytomegalovirus infection status, the study brought together high-throughput TCR immunosequencing, statistical association of individual TCRs with disease status, and machine learning. Besides the first cohort of some 670 subjects, a separate validation cohort made up of 95 to 150 different subjects was used. An early release covering more than 500 HLA-typed donors comprised approximately 300 gigabases of sequencing data and approximately 80 million unique TCR sequences. Among several hundred genotyped donors of the cohort, an average of approximately 220,000 unique TCR beta nucleotide sequences was sequenced per donor, of which about 18% were non-productive. Alongside the repertoire data, information on donor age, sex, ethnicity and CMV serostatus was compiled. A few DR-DQ haplotypes were handled as single units for association and clustering because linkage in the cohort was strong.

Library method: the immunoSEQ multiplex PCR assay. For the multiplex PCR, a mixture combining 60 forward primers for TCR Vbeta segments and 13 reverse primers for TCR Jbeta segments was used. The CDR3 region of rearranged TCR beta genes was amplified from genomic DNA with a multiplex PCR assay. On the Illumina HiSeq System, the amplified TCR beta libraries were sequenced as 87-base-pair reads. Under the source paper's analysis protocol: A later analysis counted some 74 million unique TCR beta chains across the 600 to 850 repertoires, and some 11 million of these chains were shared by at least two donors. Raw reads were error-corrected and collapsed into unique sequences by a nearest-neighbor algorithm in which closely related sequences were merged to remove PCR and sequencing errors. To assign V, D and J gene segments, CDR3 sequences were aligned to IMGT reference sequences. For a sequence to be retained, a match of at least six nucleotides to both a V gene segment and a J gene segment was required. Rearrangements were classified as productive when the CDR3 lacked stop codons and remained in frame with V and J, and all other rearrangements were classified as non-productive. CDR3 was defined according to IMGT convention as the region running from the second conserved V-encoded cysteine to the conserved J-encoded phenylalanine. Sequences without an unambiguous match to a single V gene segment were excluded from the earlier analysis of 500 to 700 of the donors. In an earlier analysis of 450 to 700 of the donors, V segments were called functional above 56.7% productive rearrangements and were called segregating when the between-donor standard deviation exceeded 5%. A statistical classification framework was built for diagnosing cytomegalovirus status from the catalog of TCR beta chain sequences. V and J gene assignment, in a later analysis, came from comparing TCR nucleotide sequences with IMGT/GENE-DB human TR gene sequences. In a later analysis, CDR3 sequences and most-parsimonious VDJ recombination scenarios were assigned using the TCRdist pipeline. In a later analysis, every TCR beta chain was defined by the combination of its CDR3 amino acid sequence and its V-gene family, and reads without a unique V-gene family were dropped. To address suspected cross-contamination and a sequencing artifact, a later analysis removed 550 to 750 highly shared, low-generation-probability nucleotide sequences. A later analysis calculated a clonal expansion index for each public chain from normalized within-repertoire ranks of inferred template counts. In a later analysis, generation probabilities were computed using a VDJ recombination model fitted to out-of-frame rearrangements, and the results were checked against IGoR. In a later analysis, TCR-TCR, TCR-HLA and TCR-CMV co-occurrence was scored with hypergeometric tests, and a repertoire-size bias correction was applied to TCR pairs. False discovery rates were estimated in a later analysis by permuting HLA or CMV assignments 20 times. In a later analysis, co-occurring TCRs were grouped using DBSCAN, with TCRdist sequence similarity added in when clustering inside HLA-allele-positive subsets. For co-occurrence clustering, repertoires with fewer than 30,000 or more than 120,000 public chains were excluded, along with roughly 5 repertoires with anomalous nucleotide sharing. TCRdb mirrors the immuneACCESS table, restricted to in-frame sequences. Some clones are absent from its copies; in checked studies, under half trace to an unresolved V gene, and the reason for the others is unknown. Clonal size and the V and J genes are those of that table, whereas D and trimming came from the DNA. The sample profile shows roughly 120,000 clones; roughly 82% of them were found once. The ten largest clones add up to approximately 13% of the sample.

On this clone: Its binding antigen is unknown. Per-nucleotide qualities are absent, and no much larger clonotype sits a single base away.

Inclusive of the bounding cysteine and phenylalanine, the CDR3 is 14 residues long. Kept here is only the CDR3 DNA, which spans 42 bases and is read in frame from base 1. CDR1 and CDR2, looked up from the germline V gene, are SGHTA and FQGNSA. Germline trimming: 8 bases from V, 2 bases from J; junction bases outside gene matches: 2. Summary of the overall study and its limitations: A later analysis found that HLA-associated TCR beta chains were more clonally expanded and had lower generation probabilities than equally common non-associated chains. Immune exposure information for the cohort was limited to CMV serostatus. Cytomegalovirus status was reported to be diagnosed by the classifier with high specificity and sensitivity in both the original and validation cohorts. When HLA alleles, especially DR and DQ, strongly co-occurred, attributing TCR associations to individual alleles was difficult. In the study, some 160 TCR beta chains were listed as associated with cytomegalovirus. In a later analysis, TCR association rates were found to vary across HLA loci, with the most associated TCRs seen for DRB1 alleles and the fewest for HLA-C alleles. In an earlier analysis of about 550 of the donors, most TCR beta V segments were observed in productive rearrangements about 87% or about 30% of the time, broadly matching IMGT annotations. In vitro tests confirmed that a few of the cytomegalovirus-associated TCR beta chains recognize cytomegalovirus antigens. The sequencing pipeline was judged likely to have produced a cluster of highly shared sequence variants as a technical artifact. This cohort had only TCR beta chains sequenced, and the lack of alpha or paired-chain data limited which features could be detected. Because HLA typing was missing for some donors at each locus, association tests included only the typed subset. In a later analysis, several top co-occurrence clusters were reported to appear linked to parvovirus B19, influenza, CMV and Epstein-Barr virus. According to a later analysis, most CMV-associated TCR beta chains appeared to be HLA-restricted, and the HLA associations seemed to be driven largely by CMV exposure. A further reported finding was that TCR beta sequences accurately predicted the HLA-A and HLA-B alleles for most subjects in the first cohort. Linkage disequilibrium might explain the correlated functional status among segregating V segments, but an unknown experimental factor could not be excluded. Compared with the 666-donor mean, donors in an Asian-associated ancestry cluster had fewer N-insertions in productive TCRs, according to a later genetic analysis. The authors suggested that the approach could potentially be generalized to other disease states and immunological phenotypes. Because the 87-base-pair reads could not distinguish some IMGT-functional V segments, including TRBV6-2 and TRBV6-3, those segments were excluded. Because counts were too low, 15 to 20 rarely observed V segments, including chromosome 9 orphons, were left out of the earlier analysis of about 620 of the donors. The presence/absence analyses assumed that sequencing depth was roughly uniform across donors, and that assumption may not be true. In a later genetic analysis, a missense DCLRE1C variant was associated with V-gene and J-gene trimming of TCR beta chains, and the association was replicated in an independent cohort. Most TCR sequences were seen in very few donors, while some public TCRs were found in many individuals. In a later analysis, some 17,000 TCR beta sequences were associated with specific HLA alleles at a false discovery rate of 0.05.

In total, more than 500 healthy bone marrow donors made up the cohort. Cohort members were all nominally healthy when sampled, although unrecorded immune exposures were likely present. The donor tested CMV seropositive, placing the donor among the 289 seropositive members of the cohort. A peripheral blood sample was collected from each donor, and TCR beta sequencing was performed on peripheral blood mononuclear cells. The Qiagen DNeasy Blood Extraction Kit was used to extract genomic DNA from the blood cell samples. Sequencing was done on a sample of PBMCs. Recombination joined TRBV7-2 with TRBJ2-6, with 8 bases matching TRBD2. The origin of this receptor is a woman aged 55-75 years in good health and CMV-seropositive. The CDR3 region: CASHGGAGANVLTF. The sequenced DNA is TGTGCCAGCCACGGGGGGGCTGGGGCCAACGTCCTGACTTTC.